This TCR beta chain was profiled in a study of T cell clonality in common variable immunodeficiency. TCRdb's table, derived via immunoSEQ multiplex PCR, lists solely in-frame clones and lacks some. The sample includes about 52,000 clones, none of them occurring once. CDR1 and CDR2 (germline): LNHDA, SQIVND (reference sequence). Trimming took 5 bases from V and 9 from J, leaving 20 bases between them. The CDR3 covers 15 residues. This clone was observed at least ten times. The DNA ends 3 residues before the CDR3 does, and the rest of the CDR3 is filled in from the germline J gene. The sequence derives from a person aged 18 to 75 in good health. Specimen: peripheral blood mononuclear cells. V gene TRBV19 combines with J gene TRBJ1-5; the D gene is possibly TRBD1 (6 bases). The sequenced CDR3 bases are TGTGCCAGTAGTTTCGGGACACCTAAAGATTGGCCC. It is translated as CASSFGTPKDWP. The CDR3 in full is CASSFGTPKDWPQHF. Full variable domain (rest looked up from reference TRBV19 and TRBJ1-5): DGGITQSPKYLFRKEGQNVTLSCEQNLNHDAMYWYRQDPGQGLRLIYYSQIVNDFQKGDIAEGYSVSREKKESFPLTVTSAQKNPTAFYLCASSFGTPKDWPQHFGDGTRLSIL.